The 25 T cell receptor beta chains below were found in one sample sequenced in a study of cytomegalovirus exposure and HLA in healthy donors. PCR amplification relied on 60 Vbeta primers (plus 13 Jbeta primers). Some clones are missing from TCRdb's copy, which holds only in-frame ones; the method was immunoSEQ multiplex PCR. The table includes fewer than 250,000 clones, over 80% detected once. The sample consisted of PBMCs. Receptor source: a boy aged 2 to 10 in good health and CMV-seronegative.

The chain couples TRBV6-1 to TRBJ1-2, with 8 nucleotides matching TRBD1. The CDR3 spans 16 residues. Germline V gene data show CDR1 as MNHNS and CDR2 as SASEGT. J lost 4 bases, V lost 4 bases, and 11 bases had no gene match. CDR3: CASSVRPGTGGYGYTF. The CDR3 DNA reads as TGTGCCAGCAGTGTCAGGCCCGGGACAGGCGGCTATGGCTACACCTTC.

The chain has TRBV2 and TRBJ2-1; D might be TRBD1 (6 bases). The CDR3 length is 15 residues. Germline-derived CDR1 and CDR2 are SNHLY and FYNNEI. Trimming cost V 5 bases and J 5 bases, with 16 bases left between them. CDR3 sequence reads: CASSPTGTKDNEQFF. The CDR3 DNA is TGTGCCAGCAGTCCCACAGGGACCAAGGACAATGAGCAGTTCTTC.

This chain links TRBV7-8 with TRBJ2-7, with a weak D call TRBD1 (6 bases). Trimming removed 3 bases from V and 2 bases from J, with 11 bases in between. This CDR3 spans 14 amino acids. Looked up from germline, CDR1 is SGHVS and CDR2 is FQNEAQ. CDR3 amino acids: CASSFRQVPYEQYF. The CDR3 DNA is TGTGCCAGCAGCTTTCGACAGGTTCCCTACGAGCAGTACTTC. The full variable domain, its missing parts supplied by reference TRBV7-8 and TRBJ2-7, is GAGVSQSPRYKVAKRGQDVALRCDPISGHVSLFWYQQALGQGPEFLTYFQNEAQLDKSGLPSDRFFAERPEGSVSTLKIQRTQQEDSAVYLCASSFRQVPYEQYFGPGTRLTVT.

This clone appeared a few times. The CDR3, as DNA: TGTGCCAGCAGTGGTTCGGGACAGCTCTATGGCTACACCTTC. It is translated as CASSGSGQLYGYTF. The V gene is TRBV6-1, the J gene TRBJ1-2; 7 bases fit TRBD1. Germline CDR1 and CDR2: MNHNS and SASEGT. The CDR3 covers 14 residues. V lost 4 bases to trimming and J lost 4 bases; unmatched junction nucleotides: 6.

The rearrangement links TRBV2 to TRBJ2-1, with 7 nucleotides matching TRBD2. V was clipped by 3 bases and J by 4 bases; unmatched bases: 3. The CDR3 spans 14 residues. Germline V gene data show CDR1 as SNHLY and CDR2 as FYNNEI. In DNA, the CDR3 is TGTGCCAGCAGTGAGGCTAGCGGTTACAATGAGCAGTTCTTC. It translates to CASSEASGYNEQFF.

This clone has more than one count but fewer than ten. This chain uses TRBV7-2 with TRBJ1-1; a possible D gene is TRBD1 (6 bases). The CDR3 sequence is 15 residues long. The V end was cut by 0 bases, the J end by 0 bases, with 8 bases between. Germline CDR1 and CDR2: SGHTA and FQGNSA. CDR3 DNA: TGTGCCAGCAGCTTAGCGGGACATTTGAACACTGAAGCTTTCTTT. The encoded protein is CASSLAGHLNTEAFF.

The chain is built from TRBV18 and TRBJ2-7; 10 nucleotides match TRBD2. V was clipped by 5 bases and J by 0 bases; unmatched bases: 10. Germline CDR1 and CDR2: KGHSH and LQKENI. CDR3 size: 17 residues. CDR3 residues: CASSSGTSANYSYEQYF. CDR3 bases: TGTGCCAGCTCATCCGGGACTAGCGCTAACTACTCCTACGAGCAGTACTTC.

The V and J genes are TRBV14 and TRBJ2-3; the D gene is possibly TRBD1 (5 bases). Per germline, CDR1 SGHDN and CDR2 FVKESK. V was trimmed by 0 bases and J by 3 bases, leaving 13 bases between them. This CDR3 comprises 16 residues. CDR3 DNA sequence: TGTGCCAGCAGCCAAGAATGGAACAGGAGAACAGATACGCAGTATTTT. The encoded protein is CASSQEWNRRTDTQYF. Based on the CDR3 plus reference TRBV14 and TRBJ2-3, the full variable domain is EAGVTQFPSHSVIEKGQTVTLRCDPISGHDNLYWYRRVMGKEIKFLLHFVKESKQDESGMPNNRFLAERTGGTYSTLKVQPAELEDSGVYFCASSQEWNRRTDTQYFGPGTRLTVL.

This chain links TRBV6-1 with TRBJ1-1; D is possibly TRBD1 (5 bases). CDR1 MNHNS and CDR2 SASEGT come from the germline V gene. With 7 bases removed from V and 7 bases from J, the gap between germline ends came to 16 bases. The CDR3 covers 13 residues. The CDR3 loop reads CASTPGVGVEAFF. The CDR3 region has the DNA TGTGCCAGCACCCCGGGGGTTGGGGTTGAAGCTTTCTTT.

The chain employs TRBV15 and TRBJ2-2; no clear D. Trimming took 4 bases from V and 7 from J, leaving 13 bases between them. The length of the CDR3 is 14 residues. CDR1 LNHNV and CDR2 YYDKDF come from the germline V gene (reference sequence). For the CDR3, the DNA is TGTGCCACCAGCACCACTTGGTTGATCGGGGAGCTGTTTTTT. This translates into CATSTTWLIGELFF.

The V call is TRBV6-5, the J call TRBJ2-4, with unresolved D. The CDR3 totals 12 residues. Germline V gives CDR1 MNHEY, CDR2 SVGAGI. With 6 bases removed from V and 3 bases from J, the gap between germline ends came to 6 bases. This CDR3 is CASRRIKNIQYF. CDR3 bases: TGTGCCAGCAGGAGAATCAAAAACATTCAGTACTTC.

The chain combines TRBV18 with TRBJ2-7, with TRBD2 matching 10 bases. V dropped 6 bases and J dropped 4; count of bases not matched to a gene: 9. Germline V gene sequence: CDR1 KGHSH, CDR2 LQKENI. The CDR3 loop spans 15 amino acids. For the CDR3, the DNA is TGTGCCAGCTCTCAGGGTTCTAGCGGGAGTTACGAGCAGTACTTC. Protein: CASSQGSSGSYEQYF.

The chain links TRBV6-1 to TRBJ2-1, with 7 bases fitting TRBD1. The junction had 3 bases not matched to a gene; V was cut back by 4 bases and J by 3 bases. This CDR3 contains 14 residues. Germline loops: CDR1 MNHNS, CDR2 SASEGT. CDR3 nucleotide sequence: TGTGCCAGCAGTGGCGACAGGGACTACAATGAGCAGTTCTTC. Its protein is CASSGDRDYNEQFF.

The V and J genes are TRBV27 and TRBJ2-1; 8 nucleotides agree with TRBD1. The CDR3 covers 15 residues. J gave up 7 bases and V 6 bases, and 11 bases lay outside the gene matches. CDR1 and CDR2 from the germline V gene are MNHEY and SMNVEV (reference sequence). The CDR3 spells CASRIRAGGENEQFF. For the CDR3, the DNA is TGTGCCAGCAGAATCAGGGCAGGGGGCGAGAATGAGCAGTTCTTC.

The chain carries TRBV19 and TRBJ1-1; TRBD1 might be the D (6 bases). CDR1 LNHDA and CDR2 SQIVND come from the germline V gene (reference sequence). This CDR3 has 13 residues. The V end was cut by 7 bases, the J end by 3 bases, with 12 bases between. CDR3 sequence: CASTRQGYTEAFF. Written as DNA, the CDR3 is TGTGCCAGTACTAGGCAGGGGTACACTGAAGCTTTCTTT.

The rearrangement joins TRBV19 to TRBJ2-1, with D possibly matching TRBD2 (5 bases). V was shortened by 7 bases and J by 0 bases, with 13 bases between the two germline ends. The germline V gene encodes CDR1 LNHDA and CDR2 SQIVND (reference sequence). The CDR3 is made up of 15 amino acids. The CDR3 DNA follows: TGTGCCAGTATGGTAGCGACGAGCTCCTACAATGAGCAGTTCTTC. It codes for CASMVATSSYNEQFF.

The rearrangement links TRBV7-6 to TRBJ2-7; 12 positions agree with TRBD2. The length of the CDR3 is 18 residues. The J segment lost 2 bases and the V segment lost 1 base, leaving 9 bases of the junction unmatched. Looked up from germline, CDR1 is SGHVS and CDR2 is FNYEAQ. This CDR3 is CASSLGTSGEKTAYEQYF. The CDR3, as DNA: TGTGCCAGCAGCTTAGGGACTAGCGGGGAAAAAACAGCCTACGAGCAGTACTTC. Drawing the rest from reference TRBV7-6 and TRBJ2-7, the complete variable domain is GAGVSQSPRYKVTKRGQDVALRCDPISGHVSLYWYRQALGQGPEFLTYFNYEAQQDKSGLPNDRFSAERPEGSISTLTIQRTEQRDSAMYRCASSLGTSGEKTAYEQYFGPGTRLTVT.

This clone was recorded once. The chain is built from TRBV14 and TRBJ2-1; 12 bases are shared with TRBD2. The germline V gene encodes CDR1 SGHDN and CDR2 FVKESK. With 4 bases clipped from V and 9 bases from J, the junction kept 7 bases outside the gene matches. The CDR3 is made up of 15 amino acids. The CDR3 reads CASSPSSGRVTEQFF. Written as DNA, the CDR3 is TGTGCCAGCAGCCCCTCTAGCGGGAGGGTCACTGAGCAGTTCTTC.

The CDR3: CASSLGSSGDLNTEAFF. In nucleotides, the CDR3 is TGCGCCAGCAGCTTGGGATCTTCGGGGGACCTGAACACTGAAGCTTTCTTT. The V gene is TRBV5-1, the J gene TRBJ1-1, with D possibly TRBD1 on 5 matching bases. The CDR3 totals 17 residues. Germline CDR1 and CDR2: SGHRS and YFSETQ. Between the trimmed V and J ends, which lost 0 bases and 0 bases, there was a span of 15 bases.

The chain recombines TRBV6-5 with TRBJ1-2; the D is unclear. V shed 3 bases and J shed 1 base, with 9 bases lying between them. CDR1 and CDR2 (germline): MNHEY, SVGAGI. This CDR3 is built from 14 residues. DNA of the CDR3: TGTGCCAGCAGTTATGTCCGGGATAACTATGGCTACACCTTC. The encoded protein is CASSYVRDNYGYTF.

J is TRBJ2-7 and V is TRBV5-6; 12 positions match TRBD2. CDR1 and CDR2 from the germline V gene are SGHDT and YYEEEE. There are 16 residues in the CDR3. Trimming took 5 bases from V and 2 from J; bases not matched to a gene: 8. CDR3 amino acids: CASSFPTSGSPYEQYF. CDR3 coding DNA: TGTGCCAGCAGTTTCCCGACTAGCGGGAGCCCCTACGAGCAGTACTTC. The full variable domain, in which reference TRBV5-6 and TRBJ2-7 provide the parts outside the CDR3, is DAGVTQSPTHLIKTRGQQVTLRCSPKSGHDTVSWYQQALGQGPQFIFQYYEEEERQRGNFPDRFSGHQFPNYSSELNVNALLLGDSALYLCASSFPTSGSPYEQYFGPGTRLTVT.

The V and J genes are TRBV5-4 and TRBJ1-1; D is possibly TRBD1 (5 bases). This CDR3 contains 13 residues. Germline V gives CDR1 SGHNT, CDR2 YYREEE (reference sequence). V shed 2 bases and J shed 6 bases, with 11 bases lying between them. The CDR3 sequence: CASSLYGGSEAFF. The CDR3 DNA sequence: TGTGCCAGCAGCTTATACGGGGGATCTGAAGCTTTCTTT.

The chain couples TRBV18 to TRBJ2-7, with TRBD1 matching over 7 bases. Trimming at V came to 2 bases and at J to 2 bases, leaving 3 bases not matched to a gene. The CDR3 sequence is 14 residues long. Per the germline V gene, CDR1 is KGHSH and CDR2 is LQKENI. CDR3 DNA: TGTGCCAGCTCACCAGGACAGGACACCTACGAGCAGTACTTC. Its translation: CASSPGQDTYEQYF. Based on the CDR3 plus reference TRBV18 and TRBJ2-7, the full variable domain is NAGVMQNPRHLVRRRGQEARLRCSPMKGHSHVYWYRQLPEEGLKFMVYLQKENIIDESGMPKERFSAEFPKEGPSILRIQQVVRGDSAAYFCASSPGQDTYEQYFGPGTRLTVT.

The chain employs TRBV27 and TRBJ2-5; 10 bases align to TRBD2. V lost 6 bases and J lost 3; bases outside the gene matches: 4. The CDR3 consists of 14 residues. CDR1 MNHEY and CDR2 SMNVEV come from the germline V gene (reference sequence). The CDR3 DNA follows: TGTGCCAGCAGCCCACTAGCGGGGAAAGAGACCCAGTACTTC. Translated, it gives CASSPLAGKETQYF.

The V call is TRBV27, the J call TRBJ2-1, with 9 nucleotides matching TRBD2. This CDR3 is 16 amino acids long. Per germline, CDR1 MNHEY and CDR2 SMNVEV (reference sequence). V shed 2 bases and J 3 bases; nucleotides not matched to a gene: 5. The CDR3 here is CASSLVAGGYYNEQFF. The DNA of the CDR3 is TGTGCCAGCAGTTTAGTCGCGGGAGGGTACTACAATGAGCAGTTCTTC.